The source of this T cell receptor beta chain is a study of cytomegalovirus exposure and HLA in healthy donors. Per the germline V gene, CDR1 is SGDLS and CDR2 is YYNGEE. The V and J ends lost 4 bases and 4 bases, in that order; junction bases with no gene match: 5. The CDR3 has 15 amino acids. The PCR was carried out with 60 Vbeta primers and 13 Jbeta primers. Sequencing used immunoSEQ multiplex PCR; TCRdb keeps in-frame clones, though not all of them. The table lists tens of thousands of clones. This TCR came from a young woman in good health and CMV-seropositive. The material sequenced was PBMCs. The chain has TRBV9 and TRBJ2-1; 10 bases fit TRBD2. CDR3 nucleotides: TGTGCCAGCAGCTTGACTAGCGGGTTTTACAATGAGCAGTTCTTC. This translates into CASSLTSGFYNEQFF. Full variable domain (missing parts from reference TRBV9 and TRBJ2-1): DSGVTQTPKHLITATGQRVTLRCSPRSGDLSVYWYQQSLDQGLQFLIQYYNGEERAKGNILERFSAQQFPDLHSELNLSSLELGDSALYFCASSLTSGFYNEQFFGPGTRLTVL.